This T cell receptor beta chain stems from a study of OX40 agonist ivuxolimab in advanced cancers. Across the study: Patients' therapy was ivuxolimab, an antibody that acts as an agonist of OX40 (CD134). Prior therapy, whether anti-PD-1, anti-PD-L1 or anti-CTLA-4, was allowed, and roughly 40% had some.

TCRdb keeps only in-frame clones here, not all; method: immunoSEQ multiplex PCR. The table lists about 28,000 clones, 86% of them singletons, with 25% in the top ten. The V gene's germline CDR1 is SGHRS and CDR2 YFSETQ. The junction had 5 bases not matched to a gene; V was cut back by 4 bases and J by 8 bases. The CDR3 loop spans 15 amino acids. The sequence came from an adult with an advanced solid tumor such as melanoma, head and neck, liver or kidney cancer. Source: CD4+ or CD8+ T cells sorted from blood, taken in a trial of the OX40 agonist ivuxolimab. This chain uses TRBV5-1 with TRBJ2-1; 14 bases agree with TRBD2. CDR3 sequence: CASSSGTSGRDEQFF. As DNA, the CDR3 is TGCGCCAGCAGCAGTGGGACTAGCGGGAGAGATGAGCAGTTCTTC.